This is a list of T cell receptor beta chains from one sample in a study of CD8 T cells in Susac syndrome. Each CDR3 protein is one row after TCRdb ran MiXCR on the immunoSEQ multiplex PCR reads. The sample holds 150,000 to 200,000 distinct CDR3 sequences; around 93% are singletons and the top ten take 0.1%. The sample taken for sequencing was CD4+ T cells from PBMCs. These receptors all stem from a human donor in good health. Each CDR3 is given without its conserved first and last residue. D genes are given only for firm matches.

TRBV5-1	TRBD1	ASSFGAPTDRVVTGELF
TRBV5-1	TRBD2	ASSLTTSGGRNTQY
TRBV10-3	.	AISDLGNTGELF
TRBV29-1	TRBD1	RRPGQGNETQY
TRBV20-1	.	SARGLGSSTDYGYT
TRBV5-1	.	ASSLGQDFYGYT
TRBV30	.	AWSVQDNQPQH
TRBV6-5	.	ASSPGTINSPLH
TRBV23-1	.	ASSDLLRKLGNEQF
TRBV4-3	TRBD2	ASSQDSTSGGANPGELF
TRBV24-1	TRBD1	ATSGPGQGATWEQY
TRBV2	.	ASRPITGLTEAF
TRBV5-1	.	ASSPAGIGNSPLH
TRBV12-3/TRBV12-4	.	ASSFNLGGRPDTQY
TRBV20-1	TRBD1	SATRGRATEAF
TRBV7-6	TRBD1	ASSRGVVGQGRYTQY